This T cell receptor (beta chain) was captured by sequencing in a study of lymphopenia after photon versus proton radiotherapy. Study-wide findings and caveats: Post-nadir TCR diversity decline inversely tracked overall survival among those who died. After lymphocyte nadir, photon-treated repertoires showed oligoclonal expansion, especially CD8+ Temra. Authors raise, but do not show, better survival with proton therapy. Photon-treated patients lost naive T cells and TCR diversity; proton-treated stayed stable.

This clone was observed once. Its antigen is unknown. Only in-frame clones appear in the TCRdb table, and some are missing; sequencing was by immunoSEQ multiplex PCR. The sample shows about 6,700 clones, more than 65% of them seen only once. The clonotype was recovered from a man younger than 40 with gastric cancer. Sequences were derived from peripheral blood, sampled from a patient treated with photon-based radiotherapy.

This CDR3 reads CASSSSDRLAGYNEQFF. The CDR3 nucleotides read TGTGCCAGCAGCTCCAGCGATCGGCTAGCGGGGTACAATGAGCAGTTCTTC. The chain carries TRBV7-6 and TRBJ2-1; 9 bases align to TRBD2. Germline loops: CDR1 SGHVS, CDR2 FNYEAQ. Losses at the gene ends were 4 bases for V and 4 bases for J; bases not matched to a gene: 11. The CDR3 is made up of 17 amino acids.